This T cell receptor beta chain was captured by sequencing in a study of blood T cell repertoires in COVID-19. Participants were placed into cohorts based on the clinical history they reported. Looked up from germline, CDR1 is MDHEN and CDR2 is SYDVKM. The V and J ends lost 3 bases and 6 bases, in that order; junction bases with no gene match: 9. The CDR3 has 16 amino acids. Here immunoSEQ multiplex PCR was the method, and the copy in TCRdb shows in-frame clones only, minus some. The repertoire includes hundreds of thousands of clones, approximately 92% of them detected once, and approximately 1% sits in the top ten.

The TCR originated in a man between 18 and 29 years old who had recovered from COVID-19. Source material: PBMCs or T cells enriched from blood (not recorded which). The chain uses TRBV28 and TRBJ2-1; TRBD1 aligns across 9 bases. This CDR3 is CASSFRHGTGSNEQFF. The CDR3, as DNA: TGTGCCAGCAGTTTCCGACACGGGACAGGGAGCAATGAGCAGTTCTTC.